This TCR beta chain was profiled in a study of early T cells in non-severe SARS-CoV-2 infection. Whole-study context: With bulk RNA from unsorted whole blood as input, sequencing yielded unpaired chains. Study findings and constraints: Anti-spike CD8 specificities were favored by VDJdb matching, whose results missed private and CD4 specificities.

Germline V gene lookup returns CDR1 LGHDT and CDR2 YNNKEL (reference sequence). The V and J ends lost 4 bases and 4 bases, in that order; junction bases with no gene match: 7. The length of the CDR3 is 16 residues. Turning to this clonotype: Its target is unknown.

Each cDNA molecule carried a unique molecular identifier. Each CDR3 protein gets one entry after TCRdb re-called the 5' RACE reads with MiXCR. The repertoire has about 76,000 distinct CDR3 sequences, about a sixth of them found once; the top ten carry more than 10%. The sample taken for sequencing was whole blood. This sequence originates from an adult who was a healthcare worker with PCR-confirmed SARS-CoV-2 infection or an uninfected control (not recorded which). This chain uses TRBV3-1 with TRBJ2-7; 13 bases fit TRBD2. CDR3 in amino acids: CASSPSGLAGIYEQYF. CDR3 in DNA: TGTGCCAGCAGCCCGTCGGGACTAGCGGGGATTTACGAGCAGTACTTC.